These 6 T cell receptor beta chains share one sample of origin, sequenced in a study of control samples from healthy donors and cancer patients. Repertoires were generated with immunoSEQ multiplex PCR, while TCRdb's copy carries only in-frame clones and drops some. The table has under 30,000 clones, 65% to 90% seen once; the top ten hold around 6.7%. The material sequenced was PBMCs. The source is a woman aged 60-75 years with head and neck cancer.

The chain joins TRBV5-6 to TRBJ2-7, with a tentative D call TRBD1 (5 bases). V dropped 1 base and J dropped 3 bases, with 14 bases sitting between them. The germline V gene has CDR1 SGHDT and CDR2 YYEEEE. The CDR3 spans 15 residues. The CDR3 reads CASSLLQTAHYEQYF. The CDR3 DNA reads TGTGCCAGCAGCTTGTTACAGACAGCCCACTACGAGCAGTACTTC.

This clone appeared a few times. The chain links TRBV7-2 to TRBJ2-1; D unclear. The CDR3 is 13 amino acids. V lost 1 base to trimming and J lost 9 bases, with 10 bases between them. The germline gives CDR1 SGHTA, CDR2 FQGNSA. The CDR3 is CASSLELELEQFF. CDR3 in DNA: TGTGCCAGCAGCTTAGAGTTAGAGCTTGAGCAGTTCTTC. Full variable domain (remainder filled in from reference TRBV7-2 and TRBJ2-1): GAGVSQSPSNKVTEKGKDVELRCDPISGHTALYWYRQSLGQGLEFLIYFQGNSAPDKSGLPSDRFSAERTGGSVSTLTIQRTQQEDSAVYLCASSLELELEQFFGPGTRLTVL.

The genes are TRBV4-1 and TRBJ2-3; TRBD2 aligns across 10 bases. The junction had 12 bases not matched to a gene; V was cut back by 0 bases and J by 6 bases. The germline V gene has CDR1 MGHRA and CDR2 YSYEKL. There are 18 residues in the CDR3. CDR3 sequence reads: CASSQELASGGPGDTQYF. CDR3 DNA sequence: TGCGCCAGCAGCCAAGAGCTTGCTAGCGGGGGCCCGGGGGATACGCAGTATTTT.

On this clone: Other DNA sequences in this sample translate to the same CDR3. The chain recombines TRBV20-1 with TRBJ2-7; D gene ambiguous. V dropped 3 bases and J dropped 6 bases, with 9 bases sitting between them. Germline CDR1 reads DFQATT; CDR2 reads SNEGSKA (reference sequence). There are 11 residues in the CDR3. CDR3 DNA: TGCAGTGCTAGTGCCAGTCGCGAGCAGTACTTC. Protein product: CSASASREQYF.

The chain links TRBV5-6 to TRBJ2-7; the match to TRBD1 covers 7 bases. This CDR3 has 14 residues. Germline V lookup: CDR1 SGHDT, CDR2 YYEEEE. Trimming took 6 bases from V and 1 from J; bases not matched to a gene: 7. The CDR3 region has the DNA TGTGCCAGCACCTCGACAGGGACATCCTACGAGCAGTACTTC. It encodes CASTSTGTSYEQYF.

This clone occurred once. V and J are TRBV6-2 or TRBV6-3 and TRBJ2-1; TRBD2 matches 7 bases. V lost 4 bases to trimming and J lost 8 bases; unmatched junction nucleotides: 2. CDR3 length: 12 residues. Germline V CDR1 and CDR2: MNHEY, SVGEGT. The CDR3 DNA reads TGTGCCAGCAGTTTACTAGCGTATGAGCAGTTCTTC. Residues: CASSLLAYEQFF.